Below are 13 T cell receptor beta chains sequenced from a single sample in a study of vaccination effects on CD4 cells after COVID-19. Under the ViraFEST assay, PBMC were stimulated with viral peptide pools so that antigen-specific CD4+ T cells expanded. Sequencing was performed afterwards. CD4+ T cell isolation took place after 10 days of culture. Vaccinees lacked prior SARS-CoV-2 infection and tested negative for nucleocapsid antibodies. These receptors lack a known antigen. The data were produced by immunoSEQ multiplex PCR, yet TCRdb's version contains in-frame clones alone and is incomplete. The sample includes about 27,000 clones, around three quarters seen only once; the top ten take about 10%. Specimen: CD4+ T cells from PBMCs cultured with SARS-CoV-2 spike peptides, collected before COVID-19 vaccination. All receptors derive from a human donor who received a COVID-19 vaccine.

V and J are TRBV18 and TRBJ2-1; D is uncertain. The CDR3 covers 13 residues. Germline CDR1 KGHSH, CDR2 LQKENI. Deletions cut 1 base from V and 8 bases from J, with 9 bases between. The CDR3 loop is CASSPQVDDEQFF. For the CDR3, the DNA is TGTGCCAGCTCACCACAAGTGGACGATGAGCAGTTCTTC. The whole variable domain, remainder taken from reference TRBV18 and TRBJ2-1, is NAGVMQNPRHLVRRRGQEARLRCSPMKGHSHVYWYRQLPEEGLKFMVYLQKENIIDESGMPKERFSAEFPKEGPSILRIQQVVRGDSAAYFCASSPQVDDEQFFGPGTRLTVL.

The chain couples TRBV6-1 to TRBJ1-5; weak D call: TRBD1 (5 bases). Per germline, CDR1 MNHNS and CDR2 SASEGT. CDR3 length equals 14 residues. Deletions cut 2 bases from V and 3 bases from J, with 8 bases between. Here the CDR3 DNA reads TGTGCCAGCAGTGAACAGGGAAACAATCAGCCCCAGCATTTT. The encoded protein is CASSEQGNNQPQHF.

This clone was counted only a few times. The CDR3 bases are TGTGCCAGTAGTACCTACCCGGAGACAGGGGGAGATCAGCCCCAGCATTTT. Translation gives CASSTYPETGGDQPQHF. The chain couples TRBV19 to TRBJ1-5, with 9 bases fitting TRBD1. The CDR3 length is 17 residues. Germline values: CDR1 LNHDA, CDR2 SQIVND (reference sequence). V dropped 4 bases and J dropped 5; count of bases not matched to a gene: 12.

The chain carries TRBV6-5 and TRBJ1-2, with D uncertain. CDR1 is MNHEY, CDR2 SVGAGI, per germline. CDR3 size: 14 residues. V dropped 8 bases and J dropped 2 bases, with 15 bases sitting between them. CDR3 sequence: CASPPPEANYGYTF. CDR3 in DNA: TGTGCCAGCCCCCCGCCTGAAGCGAACTATGGCTACACCTTC.

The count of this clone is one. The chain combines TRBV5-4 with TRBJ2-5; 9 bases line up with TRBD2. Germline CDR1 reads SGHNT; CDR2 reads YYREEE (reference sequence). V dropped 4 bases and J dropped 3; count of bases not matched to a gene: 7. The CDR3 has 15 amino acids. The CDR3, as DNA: TGTGCCAGCAGCCCCGGGACTAGCCGAGAAGAGACCCAGTACTTC. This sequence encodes CASSPGTSREETQYF.

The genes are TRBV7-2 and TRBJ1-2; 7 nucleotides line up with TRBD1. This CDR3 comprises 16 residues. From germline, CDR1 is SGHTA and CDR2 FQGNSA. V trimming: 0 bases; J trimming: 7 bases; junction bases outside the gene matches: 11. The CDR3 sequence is CASSLARVTGKSGYTF. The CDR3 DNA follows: TGTGCCAGCAGCTTAGCGCGTGTGACAGGGAAGAGTGGCTACACCTTC. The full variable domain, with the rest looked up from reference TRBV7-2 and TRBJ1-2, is GAGVSQSPSNKVTEKGKDVELRCDPISGHTALYWYRQSLGQGLEFLIYFQGNSAPDKSGLPSDRFSAERTGGSVSTLTIQRTQQEDSAVYLCASSLARVTGKSGYTFGSGTRLTVV.

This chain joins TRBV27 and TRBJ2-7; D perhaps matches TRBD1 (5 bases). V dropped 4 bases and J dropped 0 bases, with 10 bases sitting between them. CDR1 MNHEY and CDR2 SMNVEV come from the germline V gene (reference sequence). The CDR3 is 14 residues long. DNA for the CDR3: TGTGCCAGCAGTTCCGGACACTTCTCCTACGAGCAGTACTTC. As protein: CASSSGHFSYEQYF.

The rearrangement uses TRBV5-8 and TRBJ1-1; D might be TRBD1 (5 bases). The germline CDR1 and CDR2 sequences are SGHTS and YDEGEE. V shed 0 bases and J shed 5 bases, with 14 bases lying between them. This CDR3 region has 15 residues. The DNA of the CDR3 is TGTGCCAGCAGCTTGGGTCTGCAGGGAAGGACTGAAGCTTTCTTT. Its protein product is CASSLGLQGRTEAFF.

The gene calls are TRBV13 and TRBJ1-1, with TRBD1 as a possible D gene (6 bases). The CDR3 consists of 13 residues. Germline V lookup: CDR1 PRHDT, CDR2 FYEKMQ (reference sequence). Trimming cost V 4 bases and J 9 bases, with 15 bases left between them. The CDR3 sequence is CASSSTGMVKAFF. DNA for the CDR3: TGTGCCAGCAGCTCGACAGGTATGGTGAAAGCTTTCTTT.

The CDR3 coding sequence is TGTGCCAGCAGCTTGGGGCAGGGGGCTGGAAACACCATATATTTT. Its protein product is CASSLGQGAGNTIYF. This chain links TRBV5-6 with TRBJ1-3; TRBD1 matches 7 bases. The CDR3 has 15 amino acids. J gave up 2 bases and V 0 bases, and 2 bases lay outside the gene matches. Per the germline V gene, CDR1 is SGHDT and CDR2 is YYEEEE.

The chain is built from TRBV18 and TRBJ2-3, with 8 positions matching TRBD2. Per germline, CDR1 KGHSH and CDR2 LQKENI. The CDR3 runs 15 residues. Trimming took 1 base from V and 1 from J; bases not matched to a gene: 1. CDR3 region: CASSPRSGGTDTQYF. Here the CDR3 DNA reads TGTGCCAGCTCACCACGTAGCGGGGGCACAGATACGCAGTATTTT.

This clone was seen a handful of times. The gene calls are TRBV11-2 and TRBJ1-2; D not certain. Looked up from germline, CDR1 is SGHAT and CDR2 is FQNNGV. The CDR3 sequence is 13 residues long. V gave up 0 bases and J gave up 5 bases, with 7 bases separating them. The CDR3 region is CASSLDRAYGYTF. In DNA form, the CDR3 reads TGTGCCAGCAGCTTAGATCGGGCGTATGGCTACACCTTC. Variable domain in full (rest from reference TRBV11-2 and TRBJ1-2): EAGVAQSPRYKIIEKRQSVAFWCNPISGHATLYWYQQILGQGPKLLIQFQNNGVVDDSQLPKDRFSAERLKGVDSTLKIQPAKLEDSAVYLCASSLDRAYGYTFGSGTRLTVV.

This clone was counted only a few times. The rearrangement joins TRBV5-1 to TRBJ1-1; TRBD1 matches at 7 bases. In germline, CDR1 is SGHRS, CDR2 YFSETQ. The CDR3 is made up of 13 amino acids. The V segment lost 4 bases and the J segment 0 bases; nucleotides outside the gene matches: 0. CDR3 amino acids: CASSGTVNTEAFF. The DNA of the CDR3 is TGCGCCAGCAGCGGGACAGTGAACACTGAAGCTTTCTTT.